Listed here are 30 T cell receptor beta chains from one sample, sequenced in a study of CD8+ T cells in alopecia areata. cDNA prepared by RNA extraction and subsequent reverse transcription served as the template for sequencing. Assay used: immunoSEQ multiplex PCR; TCRdb lists only in-frame clones, some missing. The sample lists about 280,000 clones, 55% to 70% seen once, with approximately 1.8% in the top ten. Treatment noted: oral pan-JAK inhibitor, 5-10 mg twice daily. This specimen consisted of CD4+ T cells sorted from blood, obtained at week 24, from a patient treated with tofacitinib. These receptors were obtained from a human donor with alopecia areata.

Written as DNA, the CDR3 is TGCGCCAGCAGCTTTGGACGGGCTAGCCGAGAGACCCAGTACTTC. Translating it yields CASSFGRASRETQYF. The V call is TRBV5-1, the J call TRBJ2-5; D possibly corresponds to TRBD2 (5 bases). The CDR3 is 15 amino acids. The V and J ends lost 2 bases and 4 bases respectively, with 15 bases between them. Germline CDR1 and CDR2: SGHRS and YFSETQ.

This chain links TRBV2 with TRBJ2-3; 9 positions match TRBD1. V shed 6 bases and J 4 bases; nucleotides not matched to a gene: 5. Germline values: CDR1 SNHLY, CDR2 FYNNEI. This CDR3 has 14 amino acids. The DNA for the CDR3 is TGTGCCAGCAGGGGGGGACAGGGACCAGATACGCAGTATTTT. This gives the protein CASRGGQGPDTQYF.

This clone was observed a handful of times. The V call is TRBV2, the J call TRBJ2-5; D unclear. V was cut by 3 bases and J by 1 base, with 6 bases left in between. Germline lookup yields CDR1 SNHLY and CDR2 FYNNEI. This CDR3 comprises 13 residues. The CDR3 region has the DNA TGTGCCAGCAGTGAGCTCAGCCAAGAGACCCAGTACTTC. Encoded protein: CASSELSQETQYF.

The rearrangement joins TRBV30 to TRBJ2-5, with D unclear. This CDR3 region has 12 residues. The germline V gene encodes CDR1 GTSNPN and CDR2 SVGIG (reference sequence). V shed 3 bases and J shed 4 bases, with 9 bases lying between them. The CDR3 region has the DNA TGTGCCTGGAGGGGGTCTGGAGAGACCCAGTACTTC. It specifies CAWRGSGETQYF.

V gene TRBV30 combines with J gene TRBJ2-5; TRBD1 matches 7 bases. Germline trimming cut 3 bases from V and 4 bases from J; bases unmatched to any gene: 8. The CDR3 runs to 14 residues. From germline, CDR1 is GTSNPN and CDR2 SVGIG (reference sequence). CDR3: CAWSASDRRETQYF. The CDR3 DNA is TGTGCCTGGAGCGCTTCGGACAGGAGAGAGACCCAGTACTTC.

The J gene is TRBJ2-2, the V gene TRBV25-1, with D possibly matching TRBD1 (5 bases). Trimming pared 6 bases from V and 6 bases from J, leaving 14 bases between. The CDR3 runs to 14 residues. The germline V gene has CDR1 MGHDK and CDR2 SYGVNS. CDR3 DNA: TGTGCCAGCAGCCCAAACTCAGGGTCCGGGGAGCTGTTTTTT. It yields the protein CASSPNSGSGELFF.

A single count supports this clone. The V gene is TRBV4-1, the J gene TRBJ1-4, with D perhaps matching TRBD1 (5 bases). CDR3 size: 14 residues. Germline lookup yields CDR1 MGHRA and CDR2 YSYEKL. Trimming took 4 bases from V and 2 from J, leaving 8 bases between them. CDR3 nucleotide sequence: TGCGCCAGCAGCCGAGGGGTGACTAATGAAAAACTGTTTTTT. Encoded protein: CASSRGVTNEKLFF.

The chain recombines TRBV7-3 with TRBJ2-3; D is possibly TRBD1 or TRBD2 (5 bases each). The germline V gene encodes CDR1 SGHTA and CDR2 FQGTGA. This CDR3 comprises 13 residues. Between the trimmed V and J ends, which lost 5 bases and 5 bases, there was a span of 11 bases. CDR3 nucleotide sequence: TGTGCCAGCAGCCCCGGGGCCAGAGATACGCAGTATTTT. The encoded protein is CASSPGARDTQYF.

This clone was counted between two and nine times. The chain employs TRBV19 and TRBJ2-5, with 9 nucleotides matching TRBD2. CDR1 and CDR2 from the germline V gene are LNHDA and SQIVND (reference sequence). Trimming took 5 bases from V and 3 from J; bases not matched to a gene: 10. The CDR3 contains 16 residues. CDR3 nucleotides: TGTGCCAGTAGTCCCCGCGGGGGGGTCGGAGAAGAGACCCAGTACTTC. Amino acids: CASSPRGGVGEETQYF. The entire variable domain, with the rest obtained from reference TRBV19 and TRBJ2-5, is as follows: DGGITQSPKYLFRKEGQNVTLSCEQNLNHDAMYWYRQDPGQGLRLIYYSQIVNDFQKGDIAEGYSVSREKKESFPLTVTSAQKNPTAFYLCASSPRGGVGEETQYFGPGTRLLVL.

This clone has just a few counts. The chain couples TRBV5-6 to TRBJ1-4, with D maybe TRBD1 (5 bases). The V end was cut by 3 bases, the J end by 5 bases, with 11 bases between. Germline CDR1 SGHDT, CDR2 YYEEEE. This CDR3 is built from 14 residues. The CDR3 protein is CASSSPRQNEKLFF. The CDR3 DNA follows: TGTGCCAGCAGCTCGCCAAGACAGAATGAAAAACTGTTTTTT.

The genes are TRBV4-2 and TRBJ2-3; tentative D call: TRBD2 (6 bases). V dropped 4 bases and J dropped 2 bases, with 13 bases sitting between them. Germline V CDR1 and CDR2: LGHNA, YNFKEQ. The CDR3 spans 15 residues. CDR3 sequence (DNA): TGTGCCAGCAGCCGAAGCCGGGACTCCACAGATACGCAGTATTTT. Translated, it gives CASSRSRDSTDTQYF.

The chain couples TRBV6-1 to TRBJ2-3; D may be TRBD2 (7 bases). Between the trimmed V and J ends, which lost 6 bases and 3 bases, there was a span of 16 bases. Germline lookup yields CDR1 MNHNS and CDR2 SASEGT. The CDR3 has 15 amino acids. CDR3 sequence (DNA): TGTGCCAGCAGCGGGGGGCTGCAAGGGACAGATACGCAGTATTTT. This codes for CASSGGLQGTDTQYF.

The chain links TRBV6-5 to TRBJ2-1, with 8 bases fitting TRBD2. The ends lost 0 bases at V and 6 bases at J; junction bases unmatched: 4. Germline V gene sequence: CDR1 MNHEY, CDR2 SVGAGI. This CDR3 spans 15 amino acids. CDR3 DNA: TGTGCCAGCAGTTACTCGTTTGGACTAGCCAATGAGCAGTTCTTC. Translation: CASSYSFGLANEQFF.

The chain employs TRBV7-9 and TRBJ1-1, with TRBD1 as a possible D gene (5 bases). Germline V lookup: CDR1 SEHNR, CDR2 FQNEAQ (reference sequence). V lost 2 bases and J 4 bases, leaving 8 bases between the germline ends. CDR3 length equals 13 residues. CDR3 sequence reads: CASSLPGFTEAFF. The DNA for the CDR3 is TGTGCCAGCAGCTTACCAGGGTTCACTGAAGCTTTCTTT.

This chain links TRBV15 with TRBJ1-2; no firm D call. Looked up from germline, CDR1 is LNHNV and CDR2 is YYDKDF (reference sequence). CDR3 length equals 15 residues. V was trimmed by 5 bases and J by 3 bases, leaving 16 bases between them. The CDR3 sequence is CATSLHLDLDYGYTF. The DNA of the CDR3 is TGTGCCACCAGCTTACATTTGGACCTGGACTATGGCTACACCTTC.

This clone was detected once. The chain links TRBV28 to TRBJ2-7, with TRBD1 matching 7 bases. Per germline, CDR1 MDHEN and CDR2 SYDVKM. This CDR3 spans 14 amino acids. V was pared by 6 bases and J by 6 bases, with 11 bases of the junction left unmatched. For the CDR3, the DNA is TGTGCCAGCAGCGACAGGGTCCCGATGTCCGAGCAGTACTTC. It yields the protein CASSDRVPMSEQYF.

Comments on this clone: Other DNA variants within this sample encode the same CDR3. V gene TRBV2 combines with J gene TRBJ2-5; perhaps TRBD1 as D (6 bases). V shed 6 bases and J shed 5 bases, with 13 bases lying between them. In germline, CDR1 is SNHLY, CDR2 FYNNEI. This CDR3 has 13 amino acids. The CDR3 loop is CASSSQGQETQYF. In DNA form, the CDR3 reads TGTGCCAGCAGCTCACAGGGTCAGGAGACCCAGTACTTC.

The chain uses TRBV29-1 and TRBJ1-4; no definite D call. The germline CDR1 and CDR2 sequences are SQVTM and ANQGSEA. The CDR3 is 13 residues long. The ends were cut back, 1 base at V and 6 bases at J, with 9 bases in the middle. The CDR3 region has the DNA TGCAGCGTTGAAGGGGAAGGCGATGAAAAACTGTTTTTT. Amino acids: CSVEGEGDEKLFF. Supplemented by reference TRBV29-1 and TRBJ1-4, the full variable domain reads SAVISQKPSRDICQRGTSLTIQCQVDSQVTMMFWYRQQPGQSLTLIATANQGSEATYESGFVIDKFPISRPNLTFSTLTVSNMSPEDSSIYLCSVEGEGDEKLFFGSGTQLSVL.

This chain connects TRBV9 to TRBJ2-1, with 13 bases matching TRBD2. Germline V gene lookup returns CDR1 SGDLS and CDR2 YYNGEE. The CDR3 consists of 17 residues. V lost 3 bases to trimming and J lost 7 bases; unmatched junction nucleotides: 10. CDR3 in amino acids: CASSASLLAGGLNEQFF. The CDR3 coding sequence is TGTGCCAGCAGCGCATCCTTACTAGCGGGGGGGCTAAATGAGCAGTTCTTC.

The CDR3 sequence: CASGSNSQETQYF. The CDR3 DNA sequence: TGTGCCAGCGGTAGTAACAGCCAAGAGACCCAGTACTTC. V usage is TRBV2 and J usage is TRBJ2-5; D gene ambiguous. The CDR3 is 13 residues long. Trimming left V 8 bases short and J 1 base short, with 11 bases between. The germline V gene has CDR1 SNHLY and CDR2 FYNNEI. The whole variable domain, remainder taken from reference TRBV2 and TRBJ2-5, is EPEVTQTPSHQVTQMGQEVILRCVPISNHLYFYWYRQILGQKVEFLVSFYNNEISEKSEIFDDQFSVERPDGSNFTLKIRSTKLEDSAMYFCASGSNSQETQYFGPGTRLLVL.

The chain is built from TRBV6-5 and TRBJ1-6; D is unresolved. The germline V and J ends were trimmed by 3 bases and 0 bases, with 9 bases remaining between them. Germline-derived CDR1 and CDR2 are MNHEY and SVGAGI. This CDR3 contains 16 residues. The CDR3 is CASSYLRGSYNSPLHF. CDR3 in DNA: TGTGCCAGCAGTTATCTCAGAGGCTCCTATAATTCACCCCTCCACTTT.

This sequence joins TRBV4-2 and TRBJ2-1; tentatively, D is TRBD2 (6 bases). CDR1 LGHNA and CDR2 YNFKEQ come from the germline V gene. The CDR3 has 16 amino acids. V lost 2 bases, J lost 9 bases, and 20 bases lay in between. In DNA, the CDR3 is TGTGCCAGCAGCCAACAACTACCCGGGACGGAGGGTGAGCAGTTCTTC. This gives the protein CASSQQLPGTEGEQFF.

The V and J genes are TRBV4-3 and TRBJ2-5, with D possibly being TRBD1 (5 bases). This CDR3 is 14 amino acids long. Germline CDR1 LGHNA, CDR2 YSLEER. V was clipped by 0 bases and J by 6 bases, with 11 bases between them. CDR3 DNA sequence: TGCGCCAGCAGCCAAGATTCAGGGAAGAAGACCCAGTACTTC. Translation gives CASSQDSGKKTQYF.

The chain employs TRBV20-1 and TRBJ1-5, with 7 bases matching TRBD1. The length of the CDR3 is 11 residues. J was trimmed by 5 bases and V by 6 bases; bases with no gene match: 1. Per the germline V gene, CDR1 is DFQATT and CDR2 is SNEGSKA (reference sequence). The CDR3: CSAGGDQPQHF. The CDR3 DNA follows: TGCAGTGCAGGGGGCGATCAGCCCCAGCATTTT.

This sequence joins TRBV10-3 and TRBJ2-3, with D possibly matching TRBD1 (5 bases). The CDR3 consists of 17 residues. Germline V lookup: CDR1 ENHRY, CDR2 SYGVKD. V lost 0 bases to trimming and J lost 2 bases, with 15 bases between them. The CDR3 region has the DNA TGTGCCATCAGTGAGTCGCAGGGTGTAGGAATCACAGATACGCAGTATTTT. This codes for CAISESQGVGITDTQYF.

This rearrangement joins TRBV4-1 to TRBJ1-4; TRBD1 matches at 11 bases. The germline V gene has CDR1 MGHRA and CDR2 YSYEKL. This CDR3 region has 19 residues. The trim removed 3 bases at V and 0 bases at J, leaving 9 bases unmatched. The chain's CDR3 is CASSQSGTGGSSTNEKLFF. The CDR3 DNA is TGCGCCAGCAGCCAGTCCGGGACAGGGGGTTCGTCAACTAATGAAAAACTGTTTTTT.

The chain carries TRBV28 and TRBJ2-5, with 13 bases lining up with TRBD2. The germline V gene encodes CDR1 MDHEN and CDR2 SYDVKM. This CDR3 spans 16 amino acids. J was trimmed by 7 bases and V by 5 bases; bases with no gene match: 10. CDR3 bases: TGTGCCAGCAGTCTTGGGACTAGCGGGAAGAGAGGGACCCAGTACTTC. This sequence encodes CASSLGTSGKRGTQYF.

This clone was found once. The rearrangement links TRBV30 to TRBJ1-6, with 7 bases lining up with TRBD1. The CDR3 sequence is 12 residues long. From germline, CDR1 is GTSNPN and CDR2 SVGIG (reference sequence). J lost 8 bases, V lost 8 bases, and 6 bases had no gene match. The CDR3 DNA reads TGTGCCGGGGGACAGTCCCATTCACCCCTCCACTTT. Residues: CAGGQSHSPLHF.

This chain joins TRBV27 and TRBJ2-1, with D unresolved. The CDR3 loop spans 14 amino acids. The germline V and J ends were trimmed by 3 bases and 0 bases, with 6 bases remaining between them. Per germline, CDR1 MNHEY and CDR2 SMNVEV (reference sequence). DNA of the CDR3: TGTGCCAGCAGTTTGACCAGCTCCTACAATGAGCAGTTCTTC. Translated: CASSLTSSYNEQFF.

This clone was observed a few times. The V and J genes are TRBV9 and TRBJ2-3, with D perhaps TRBD1 (6 bases). This CDR3 contains 14 residues. V lost 4 bases to trimming and J lost 6 bases, with 15 bases between them. Looked up from germline, CDR1 is SGDLS and CDR2 is YYNGEE. CDR3 residues: CASSTGTRQDTQYF. The CDR3 DNA follows: TGTGCCAGCAGCACAGGGACCCGGCAGGATACGCAGTATTTT. Full variable domain (remainder filled in from reference TRBV9 and TRBJ2-3): DSGVTQTPKHLITATGQRVTLRCSPRSGDLSVYWYQQSLDQGLQFLIQYYNGEERAKGNILERFSAQQFPDLHSELNLSSLELGDSALYFCASSTGTRQDTQYFGPGTRLTVL.